The 19 T cell receptor beta chains listed next were all sequenced from one sample in a study of patients and donors after allogeneic stem cell transplantation. TCRdb re-derived calls from the RT-PCR reads in MiXCR, one entry per CDR3 protein. The sample has about 34,000 distinct CDR3 sequences; roughly 38% are singletons. Sequenced: blood, either unsorted or a sorted T cell fraction (not recorded which). The receptor source for this set is a human donor who was either an allogeneic HSCT recipient or a stem cell or donor lymphocyte infusion donor (not recorded which). It is not recorded whose cells these are; they may come from a transplant donor.

This clonotype counts as medium-sized. The V gene is TRBV24-1, the J gene TRBJ1-5, with D uncertain. This CDR3 region has 14 residues. Germline V lookup: CDR1 KGHDR, CDR2 SFDVKD. Trimming left V 3 bases short and J 0 bases short, with 5 bases between. CDR3 residues: CATSDTDSNQPQHF. The CDR3 bases are TGTGCCACCAGTGATACGGATAGCAATCAGCCCCAGCATTTT.

V gene TRBV6-2 or TRBV6-3 combines with J gene TRBJ1-5; no firm D call. CDR1 is MNHEY and CDR2 is SVGEGT in the germline V gene. The V and J ends lost 6 bases and 2 bases respectively, with 17 bases between them. This CDR3 has 16 amino acids. The CDR3 region is CASSSVRPTRNQPQHF. Here the CDR3 DNA reads TGTGCCAGCAGCTCGGTACGGCCGACCCGCAATCAGCCCCAGCATTTT.

The rearrangement joins TRBV4-3 to TRBJ2-2, with D possibly TRBD2 on 6 matching bases. Deletions cut 0 bases from V and 8 bases from J, with 19 bases between. CDR3 length: 17 residues. The germline V gene encodes CDR1 LGHNA and CDR2 YSLEER. CDR3 sequence: CASSQDLGGTSWGELFF. The CDR3 coding sequence is TGCGCCAGCAGCCAAGATCTTGGCGGGACCTCTTGGGGGGAGCTGTTTTTT.

Here the CDR3 DNA reads TGTGCCAGCACCATGCATCAGGGACCTGGAAACACCATATATTTT. Translating gives CASTMHQGPGNTIYF. The chain uses TRBV25-1 and TRBJ1-3; TRBD1 might be the D (5 bases). V was shortened by 7 bases and J by 2 bases, with 15 bases between the two germline ends. This CDR3 has 15 amino acids. The germline V gene encodes CDR1 MGHDK and CDR2 SYGVNS. Full variable domain (rest looked up from reference TRBV25-1 and TRBJ1-3): EADIYQTPRYLVIGTGKKITLECSQTMGHDKMYWYQQDPGMELHLIHYSYGVNSTEKGDLSSESTVSRIRTEHFPLTLESARPSHTSQYLCASTMHQGPGNTIYFGEGSWLTVV.

This clonotype was seen only a few times. The rearrangement links TRBV5-1 to TRBJ2-1; D not resolved. In germline, CDR1 is SGHRS, CDR2 YFSETQ. V was clipped by 5 bases and J by 4 bases, with 16 bases between them. The CDR3 covers 15 residues. This CDR3 reads CASSRNGRIYNEQFF. The DNA of the CDR3 is TGCGCCAGCAGTCGTAATGGGCGAATTTACAATGAGCAGTTCTTC.

This clonotype was counted many times. The chain uses TRBV7-9 and TRBJ1-5; possible D gene TRBD1, 5 bases. The germline V and J ends were trimmed by 0 bases and 3 bases, with 15 bases remaining between them. CDR3 length: 17 residues. CDR1 is SEHNR, CDR2 FQNEAQ, per germline (reference sequence). The CDR3 reads CASSLALGTALNQPQHF. CDR3 bases: TGTGCCAGCAGCTTAGCGTTAGGGACGGCACTCAATCAGCCCCAGCATTTT.

The rearrangement joins TRBV5-1 to TRBJ2-1, with TRBD1 as a possible D gene (6 bases). CDR3 size: 14 residues. V was pared by 1 base and J by 2 bases, with 7 bases between. Germline lookup yields CDR1 SGHRS and CDR2 YFSETQ. CDR3 sequence (DNA): TGCGCCAGCAGCTTGTCAGGGGCCTACAATGAGCAGTTCTTC. It translates to CASSLSGAYNEQFF.

The chain joins TRBV11-2 to TRBJ1-2; TRBD1 aligns across 10 bases. This CDR3 comprises 14 residues. Germline V gene data show CDR1 as SGHAT and CDR2 as FQNNGV. The ends lost 5 bases at V and 8 bases at J; junction bases unmatched: 8. This chain's CDR3 is CASSPGQGQGGYTF. The CDR3 coding sequence is TGTGCCAGCAGCCCGGGACAGGGGCAGGGCGGCTACACCTTC. Drawing the rest from reference TRBV11-2 and TRBJ1-2, the complete variable domain is EAGVAQSPRYKIIEKRQSVAFWCNPISGHATLYWYQQILGQGPKLLIQFQNNGVVDDSQLPKDRFSAERLKGVDSTLKIQPAKLEDSAVYLCASSPGQGQGGYTFGSGTRLTVV.

The chain couples TRBV20-1 to TRBJ2-7; D is undetermined. Trimming pared 1 base from V and 3 bases from J, leaving 10 bases between. This CDR3 spans 13 amino acids. Germline V gene sequence: CDR1 DFQATT, CDR2 SNEGSKA (reference sequence). CDR3 sequence (DNA): TGCAGTGCTAGAGGACCCGAGAACTACGAGCAGTACTTC. The encoded protein is CSARGPENYEQYF.

The table lists this clonotype with a few counts. The rearrangement uses TRBV7-2 and TRBJ1-2; D gene uncertain. The germline CDR1 and CDR2 sequences are SGHTA and FQGNSA. The V end was cut by 3 bases, the J end by 7 bases, with 15 bases between. The CDR3 sequence is 14 residues long. The CDR3 loop reads CASSLFQVASGYTF. Written as DNA, the CDR3 is TGTGCCAGCAGCTTGTTCCAAGTCGCTTCTGGCTACACCTTC.

This clonotype was seen more than once but under ten times. The chain uses TRBV11-2 and TRBJ2-1; possible D gene TRBD2, 6 bases. Germline V gene data show CDR1 as SGHAT and CDR2 as FQNNGV. The CDR3 is 14 amino acids. V lost 5 bases and J 6 bases, leaving 14 bases between the germline ends. The CDR3 reads CASSQDGEANEQFF. The CDR3 nucleotides are TGTGCCAGCAGCCAAGATGGGGAGGCCAATGAGCAGTTCTTC.

V and J are TRBV12-3 or TRBV12-4 and TRBJ2-2; 8 bases match TRBD1. There are 13 residues in the CDR3. Trimming removed 5 bases from V and 7 bases from J; junction bases left unmatched: 3. Here the CDR3 reads CASSPQGGGELFF. DNA for the CDR3: TGTGCCAGCAGTCCACAGGGGGGCGGGGAGCTGTTTTTT.

In its sample, this clonotype was seen a few times. The chain has TRBV7-9 and TRBJ1-2; D remains ambiguous. This CDR3 is built from 10 residues. Germline CDR1 reads SEHNR; CDR2 reads FQNEAQ (reference sequence). With 5 bases removed from V and 4 bases from J, the gap between germline ends came to 2 bases. The CDR3 here is CASSVYGYTF. CDR3 bases: TGTGCCAGCAGCGTCTATGGCTACACCTTC. The complete variable domain, with remaining parts taken from reference TRBV7-9 and TRBJ1-2, reads DTGVSQNPRHKITKRGQNVTFRCDPISEHNRLYWYRQTLGQGPEFLTYFQNEAQLEKSRLLSDRFSAERPKGSFSTLEIQRTEQGDSAMYLCASSVYGYTFGSGTRLTVV.

This clonotype turned up a few times. The chain uses TRBV6-6 and TRBJ2-2; 12 nucleotides agree with TRBD2. The CDR3 runs 17 residues. Trimming removed 0 bases from V and 5 bases from J; junction bases left unmatched: 4. CDR1 is MNHNY, CDR2 SVGAGI, per germline (reference sequence). DNA of the CDR3: TGTGCCAGCAGTTACTCCGTCGGACTAGCGGGAACCGGGGAGCTGTTTTTT. Amino acids: CASSYSVGLAGTGELFF.

The CDR3 bases are TGTGCCAGCAGTTTACCGACTAGCCCCAATGAGCAGTTCTTC. Residues: CASSLPTSPNEQFF. The chain links TRBV27 to TRBJ2-1; 7 bases are shared with TRBD2. The germline V gene has CDR1 MNHEY and CDR2 SMNVEV (reference sequence). The CDR3 sequence is 14 residues long. V lost 2 bases to trimming and J lost 6 bases; unmatched junction nucleotides: 4.

The chain uses TRBV4-3 and TRBJ2-2; D gene uncertain. Germline values: CDR1 LGHNA, CDR2 YSLEER. The CDR3 sequence is 16 residues long. Trimming pared 0 bases from V and 1 base from J, leaving 9 bases between. Written as DNA, the CDR3 is TGCGCCAGCAGCCAAGAGGTACAGAGGAACACCGGGGAGCTGTTTTTT. It specifies CASSQEVQRNTGELFF.

The rearrangement joins TRBV4-3 to TRBJ1-1, with TRBD1 matching 8 bases. In germline, CDR1 is LGHNA, CDR2 YSLEER. The length of the CDR3 is 19 residues. J gave up 0 bases and V 0 bases, and 12 bases lay outside the gene matches. The chain's CDR3 is CASSQDNGPGDRLNTEAFF. The CDR3 bases are TGCGCCAGCAGCCAAGATAACGGGCCCGGGGACAGGTTGAACACTGAAGCTTTCTTT.

This clonotype was seen a handful of times. The chain is built from TRBV9 and TRBJ1-2; 9 nucleotides match TRBD1. The junction had 7 bases not matched to a gene; V was cut back by 0 bases and J by 4 bases. The length of the CDR3 is 16 residues. CDR1 is SGDLS and CDR2 is YYNGEE in the germline V gene. As DNA, the CDR3 is TGTGCCAGCAGCGTAGCCCCCGGGACAGGGAGCTATGGCTACACCTTC. This encodes CASSVAPGTGSYGYTF.

The chain links TRBV6-6 to TRBJ1-6; no definite D call. The CDR3 sequence is 14 residues long. Germline lookup yields CDR1 MNHNY and CDR2 SVGAGI (reference sequence). With 10 bases removed from V and 5 bases from J, the gap between germline ends came to 15 bases. DNA for the CDR3: TGTGCCATCGCCCCCGGCGGACATAATTCACCCCTCCACTTT. Residues: CAIAPGGHNSPLHF.